At least ten counts were recorded for the clone carrying this T cell receptor (beta chain). Using unique molecular identifiers, the investigators prepared the TCRbeta library. TCRdb reprocessed the PCR reads via MiXCR and lists one record per CDR3 protein. This table holds 300,000 to 400,000 distinct CDR3 sequences, about a sixth found once. The sample comes from a study of T-cell reconstitution after alpha-beta-depleted transplantation in children. In germline, CDR1 is MDHEN, CDR2 SYDVKM. The V and J ends lost 7 bases and 2 bases respectively, with 11 bases between them. The CDR3 extends over 13 amino acids.

The sample here was PBMCs, mostly from graft donor cells, taken 360 days after TCRalphabeta/CD19-depleted stem cell transplant. This chain joins TRBV28 and TRBJ1-2; the D gene is possibly TRBD1 (6 bases). The receptor was derived from a male patient under 10 years old who had a stem cell transplant for acute lymphoblastic leukemia, so the T cells may come from the graft donor. Here the CDR3 DNA reads TGTGCCAGCACCCCAACAGGGAACTATGGCTACACCTTC. This encodes CASTPTGNYGYTF.